These T cell receptor beta chains were read from a single sample in a study of cytomegalovirus exposure and HLA in healthy donors. Assay used: immunoSEQ multiplex PCR; TCRdb lists only in-frame clones, some missing. Altogether under 150,000 clones are present, about 64% being singletons, with the ten largest covering roughly 8%. Sequenced sample: PBMCs. The receptor source for this set is a man younger than 35 in good health and CMV-seropositive. CDR3s include the opening cysteine and the closing phenylalanine or tryptophan. The D gene is left open where the match is weak. Not all rows give a size; the values are once, few, many and, for expanded clones, a class.

D,size,V,J,DNA,CDR3
NA,NA,TRBV18,TRBJ1-5,TGTGCCAGCTCACCACCGGGGGGGGGCCATGGCCGGGATCAGCCCCAGCATTTT,CASSPPGGGHGRDQPQHF
TRBD1,few,TRBV4-1,TRBJ1-4,TGCGCCAGCAGCCCAAGCCCGGGACAGGGGGGTGAAAAACTGTTTTTT,CASSPSPGQGGEKLFF
TRBD1,NA,TRBV9,TRBJ2-2,TGTGCCAGCAGCCCCCTCCCGGGACAGGGGGCCGGGGAGCTGTTTTTT,CASSPLPGQGAGELFF
NA,NA,TRBV6-6,TRBJ2-5,TGTGCCAGCAGTGCGACGAGGCCCGCGGGTGAGACCCAGTACTTC,CASSATRPAGETQYF
NA,NA,TRBV28,TRBJ1-2,TGTGCCAGCAGTCCTAGACAGCGTCAATGGGGTGGCTACACCTTC,CASSPRQRQWGGYTF
TRBD1,NA,TRBV4-1,TRBJ1-2,TGCGCCAGCAGCCAAGACAGCCGGGACAGGGGACTCTATGGCTACACCTTC,CASSQDSRDRGLYGYTF
NA,NA,TRBV30,TRBJ1-2,TGTGCCTGGAGTTCTCGCAACCGACTCTTACTCCTTGATGGCTACACCTTC,CAWSSRNRLLLLDGYTF
TRBD2,few,TRBV5-1,TRBJ2-3,TGCGCCAGCAGCTTGCCCGCTAGCGGGGGGGTGTCTAGCACAGATACGCAGTATTTT,CASSLPASGGVSSTDTQYF
TRBD2,NA,TRBV7-6,TRBJ2-7,TGTGCCAGCAGCTCTAGCGGGGGTTCCTACGAGCAGTACTTC,CASSSSGGSYEQYF
NA,NA,TRBV6-4,TRBJ1-1,TGTGCCAGCAGAACCGAGGGGGGGAAGAACACTGAAGCTTTCTTT,CASRTEGGKNTEAFF
TRBD1,NA,TRBV6-4,TRBJ1-1,TGTGCCAGCAGTGAACTAGGACAGGGAATGCCTGAAGCTTTCTTT,CASSELGQGMPEAFF
NA,NA,TRBV11-3,TRBJ2-3,TGTGCCAGCAGCTTTGAGCGCACAGATACGCAGTATTTT,CASSFERTDTQYF
TRBD1,NA,TRBV5-1,TRBJ1-2,TGCGCCAGCAGCAGATCCGGGACAGAAGTCTATGGCTACACCTTC,CASSRSGTEVYGYTF
NA,NA,TRBV18,TRBJ2-3,TGTGCCAGCTCAGGACGACTAGTCACAGATACGCAGTATTTT,CASSGRLVTDTQYF
NA,NA,TRBV5-1,TRBJ2-3,TGCGCCAGCAGCTACACGACAGGGAGGATGCCAGATACGCAGTATTTT,CASSYTTGRMPDTQYF
NA,NA,TRBV18,TRBJ2-3,TGTGCCAGCTCACCCAAGGAGGTGGACACAGATACGCAGTATTTT,CASSPKEVDTDTQYF
NA,NA,TRBV28,TRBJ2-3,TGTGCCAGCAGTACGGGACTCAGCACAGATACGCAGTATTTT,CASSTGLSTDTQYF
NA,few,TRBV10-2,TRBJ2-7,TGCGCCAGCAGTGAGGGCTTAGAGCAGTACTTC,CASSEGLEQYF
NA,NA,TRBV30,TRBJ2-1,TGTGCCTGGAGGCGTAGCAGGGGAAGCAATGAGCAGTTCTTC,CAWRRSRGSNEQFF
NA,NA,TRBV29-1,TRBJ1-2,TGCAGCGTTGTAGTGGGGGGGAACTATGGCTACACCTTC,CSVVVGGNYGYTF
TRBD1,few,TRBV28,TRBJ1-6,TGTGCCAGCAGTTTAGGAAGGATAGGGACAGGGGATTCACCCCTCCACTTT,CASSLGRIGTGDSPLHF
NA,NA,TRBV30,TRBJ1-6,TGTGCCTGGAGATCACAGGGAATGAGGGGCTATAATTCACCCCTCCACTTT,CAWRSQGMRGYNSPLHF
NA,NA,TRBV5-4,TRBJ2-1,TGTGCCAGCAGCACCGGACAGCCCCTGGGGAATGAGCAGTTCTTC,CASSTGQPLGNEQFF
NA,NA,TRBV28,TRBJ2-1,TGTGCCAGCATTCGGCCAGACTCTAACTACAATGAGCAGTTCTTC,CASIRPDSNYNEQFF
TRBD1,NA,TRBV19,TRBJ1-4,TGTGCCAGTAGTACAGGACAGGGACTGTTTTTT,CASSTGQGLFF
NA,NA,TRBV11-3,TRBJ2-1,TGTGCCAGCAGCCGATCCTACCGGGATGAGCAGTTCTTC,CASSRSYRDEQFF
TRBD1,once,TRBV11-3,TRBJ1-1,TGTGCCAGCAATGGACAGGGGGCTTCTGAAGCTTTCTTT,CASNGQGASEAFF
TRBD2,NA,TRBV10-2,TRBJ2-2,TGCGCCAGCAGTGACCCGGGACTAGCGGGGGGTCAGGAGCTGTTTTTT,CASSDPGLAGGQELFF
TRBD1,NA,TRBV4-1,TRBJ1-1,TGCGCCAGCAGCCAAGACCCCTTTAGACGGACGGGACAGAAGAACACTGAAGCTTTCTTT,CASSQDPFRRTGQKNTEAFF
NA,NA,TRBV28,TRBJ1-4,TGTGCCAGCGGCCTCACAACTAATGAAAAACTGTTTTTT,CASGLTTNEKLFF
NA,NA,TRBV28,TRBJ2-7,TGTGCCAGCAGTTGGGCGATCGCCATCAACGAGCAGTACTTC,CASSWAIAINEQYF
TRBD1,NA,TRBV7-6,TRBJ2-2,TGTGCCAACAGCGGACAGGGGGCGAACACCGGGGAGCTGTTTTTT,CANSGQGANTGELFF
NA,NA,TRBV7-7,TRBJ2-1,TGTGCCAGCAGCTTAAACGGGGGCTCCTACAATGAGCAGTTCTTC,CASSLNGGSYNEQFF
TRBD1,NA,TRBV28,TRBJ1-2,TGTGCCAGCAGCTTACAGGGGGCGGTTGGCTACACCTTC,CASSLQGAVGYTF
NA,NA,TRBV6-5,TRBJ1-5,TGTGCCAGCAGTCCCCTATCAATCGGGGGCCAGCATTTT,CASSPLSIGGQHF
NA,once,TRBV18,TRBJ1-1,TGTGCCAGCTCCCCTACGGGGGGATCGAACACTGAAGCTTTCTTT,CASSPTGGSNTEAFF
TRBD2,NA,TRBV19,TRBJ2-1,TGTGCCAGTACGGGGGGACTAGCGTCAAATGAGCAGTTCTTC,CASTGGLASNEQFF
NA,NA,TRBV4-2,TRBJ2-4,TGTGCCAGCAGCCAAGATAAGGGAGTAAAAAACATTCAGTACTTC,CASSQDKGVKNIQYF
NA,NA,TRBV6-5,TRBJ1-1,TGTGCCAGCCTTATACAGGGAGGGCACACTGAAGCTTTCTTT,CASLIQGGHTEAFF